This T cell receptor beta chain is from a study of PD-1 and CTLA-4 blockade in melanoma. Profiling relied on immunoSEQ multiplex PCR, and the TCRdb table lists in-frame clones only, not all of them. This table holds tens of thousands of clones, approximately 88% found once. The specimen comprised CD8+ T cells from peripheral blood, sampled before anti-PD-1 treatment. This receptor was identified in a human donor with melanoma.

The CDR3 coding sequence is TGTGCCAGCAGTGAAGGGCGGGGGACGAACACTGAAGCTTTCTTT. Its protein is CASSEGRGTNTEAFF. J is TRBJ1-1 and V is TRBV2; D may be TRBD1 (5 bases). The V end lost 1 base, the J end lost 1 base, and 10 bases lay between the germline ends. The CDR3 totals 15 residues. The V gene's germline CDR1 is SNHLY and CDR2 FYNNEI. Variable domain in full (rest from reference TRBV2 and TRBJ1-1): EPEVTQTPSHQVTQMGQEVILRCVPISNHLYFYWYRQILGQKVEFLVSFYNNEISEKSEIFDDQFSVERPDGSNFTLKIRSTKLEDSAMYFCASSEGRGTNTEAFFGQGTRLTVV.